This TCR beta chain appears in the sequencing data of a study of T cells in localized non-small cell lung cancer. Germline V CDR1 and CDR2: LNHNV, YYDKDF (reference sequence). The CDR3 extends over 12 amino acids. V dropped 9 bases and J dropped 2 bases, with 10 bases sitting between them. Study-wide results and caveats: Tumor showed lower T cell clonality than uninvolved adjacent lung, where it was highest. Adjacent lung was found to contain a median approximately 62 of the top 100 tumor clones.

A note on this clone: No antigen is known for it.

Profiling relied on immunoSEQ multiplex PCR, and the TCRdb table lists in-frame clones only, not all of them. The sample yields around 92,000 clones, approximately 90% seen once. Sequenced here: PBMCs, sampled before any cancer treatment. This TCR was sampled from a woman aged 35 to 69 with stage II squamous cell lung carcinoma. The chain joins TRBV15 to TRBJ1-1; unclear D gene. In DNA form, the CDR3 reads TGTGCCACTAACGTGGGAAACACTGAAGCTTTCTTT. Translating gives CATNVGNTEAFF.